These 3 T cell receptor beta chains originate from one sample sequenced in a study of blood T cells in healthy people across ages. Primers used in a second PCR of about 7 to 11 cycles were a sample-barcoded 5' primer and a J-beta primer mix. TCRdb recomputed calls from the 5' RACE reads with MiXCR, one row per CDR3 protein. This sample has around 1,500,000 distinct CDR3 sequences, with 42% found just once. Sample: blood. All receptors derive from a woman between 18 and 30 years old in good health.

This rearrangement joins TRBV27 to TRBJ2-1; D uncertain. The CDR3 is 16 residues long. The germline CDR1 and CDR2 sequences are MNHEY and SMNVEV (reference sequence). Trimming stripped 2 bases from V and 0 bases from J, with 11 bases between. The DNA of the CDR3 is TGTGCCAGCAGTTTACGGACGTCAAGCTCCTACAATGAGCAGTTCTTC. It encodes CASSLRTSSSYNEQFF.

CDR3 in amino acids: CASSVGGQEKLFF. CDR3 in DNA: TGTGCCAGCAGCGTAGGGGGACAAGAAAAACTGTTTTTT. This sequence joins TRBV7-9 and TRBJ1-4; possibly TRBD1 for D (6 bases). The V end was cut by 5 bases, the J end by 8 bases, with 12 bases between. The CDR3 sequence is 13 residues long. The germline V gene encodes CDR1 SEHNR and CDR2 FQNEAQ (reference sequence).

This chain links TRBV27 with TRBJ2-7; D may be TRBD2 (6 bases). Germline V CDR1 and CDR2: MNHEY, SMNVEV (reference sequence). Trimming shortened V by 3 bases and J by 2 bases, and 14 bases separated the two germline ends. The length of the CDR3 is 15 residues. The CDR3 sequence: CASSLEGTLPYEQYF. The CDR3 DNA reads TGTGCCAGCAGTTTGGAGGGGACGCTACCCTACGAGCAGTACTTC.